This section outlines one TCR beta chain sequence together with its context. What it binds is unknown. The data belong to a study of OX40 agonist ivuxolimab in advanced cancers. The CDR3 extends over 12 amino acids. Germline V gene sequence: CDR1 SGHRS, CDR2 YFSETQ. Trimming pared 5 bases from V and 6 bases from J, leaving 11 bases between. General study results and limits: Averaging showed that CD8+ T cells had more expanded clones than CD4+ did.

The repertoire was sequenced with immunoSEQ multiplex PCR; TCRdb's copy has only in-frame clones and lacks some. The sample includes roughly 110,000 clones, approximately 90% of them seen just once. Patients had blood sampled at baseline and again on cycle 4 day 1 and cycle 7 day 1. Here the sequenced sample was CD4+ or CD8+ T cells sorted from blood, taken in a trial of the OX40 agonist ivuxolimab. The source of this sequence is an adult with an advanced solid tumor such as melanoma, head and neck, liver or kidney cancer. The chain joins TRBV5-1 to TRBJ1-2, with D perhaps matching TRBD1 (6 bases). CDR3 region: CASSDGGDGYTF. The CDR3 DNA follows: TGCGCCAGCAGTGATGGGGGCGATGGCTACACCTTC.